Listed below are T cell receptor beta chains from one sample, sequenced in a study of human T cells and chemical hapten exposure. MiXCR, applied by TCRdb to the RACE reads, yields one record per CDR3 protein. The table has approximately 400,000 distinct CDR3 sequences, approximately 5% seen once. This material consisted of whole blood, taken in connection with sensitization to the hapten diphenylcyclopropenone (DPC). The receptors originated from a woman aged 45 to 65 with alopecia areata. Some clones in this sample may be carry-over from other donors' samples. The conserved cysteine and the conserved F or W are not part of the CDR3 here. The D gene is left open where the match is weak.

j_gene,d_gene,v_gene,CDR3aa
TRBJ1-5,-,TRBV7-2,ASSLRGQPQH
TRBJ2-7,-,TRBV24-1,ATSDRYGHEQY
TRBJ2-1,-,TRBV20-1,SAIPDYNEQF
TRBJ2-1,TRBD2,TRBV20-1,SARGREGLSYNEQF
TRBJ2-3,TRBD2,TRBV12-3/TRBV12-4,ASVGTSGLPDTQY
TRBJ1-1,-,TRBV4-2,ASSQADGGQNTEAF
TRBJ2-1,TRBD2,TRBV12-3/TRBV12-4,ASSSSGTSPYNEQF
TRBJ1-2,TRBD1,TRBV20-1,SARFQGADYGYT
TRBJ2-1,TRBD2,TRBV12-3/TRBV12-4,ASSTTSVPYNEQF
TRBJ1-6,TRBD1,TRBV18,ASSSITGADSPLH
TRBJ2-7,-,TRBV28,ATFAYEQY
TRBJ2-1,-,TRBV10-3,AAGQHNEQF
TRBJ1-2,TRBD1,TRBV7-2,ASSLLVDRGGGYT
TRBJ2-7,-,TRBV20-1,SARPPGLFYEQY
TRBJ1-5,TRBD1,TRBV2,ASSEPRTGGDQPQH
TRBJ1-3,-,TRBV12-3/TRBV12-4,ASSFSGNTIY
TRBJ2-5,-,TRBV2,ASWSETGDQETQY
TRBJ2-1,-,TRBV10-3,AISEGTEQF
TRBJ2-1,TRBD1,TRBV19,ASSGDRITYNEQF
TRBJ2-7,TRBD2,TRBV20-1,SAPFRRGGPYEQY
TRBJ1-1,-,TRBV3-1,ASSPDYDTEAF
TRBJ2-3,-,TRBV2,ASSGLLVPADTQY
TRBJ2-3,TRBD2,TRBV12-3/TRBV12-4,ASRFSTGGSFPDTQY
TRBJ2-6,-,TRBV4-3,ASSQDDFRASGANVLT
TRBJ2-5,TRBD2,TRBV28,ASSLPVGGTETQY
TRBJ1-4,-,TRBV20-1,SARHSNEKLF
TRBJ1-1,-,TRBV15,ATSRDLGGEAF
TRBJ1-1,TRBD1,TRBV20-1,SARARQGIYTEAF
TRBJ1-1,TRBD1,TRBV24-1,AFPTGDTEAF
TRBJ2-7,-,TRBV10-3,AISESGPLEQY
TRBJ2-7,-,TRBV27,ASSPPRRHEQY
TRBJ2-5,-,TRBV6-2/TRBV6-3,ASSPGTPLGTQY
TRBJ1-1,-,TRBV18,ASPHQGSGHMNTEAF
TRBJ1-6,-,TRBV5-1,ASSVDGSSYNSPLH
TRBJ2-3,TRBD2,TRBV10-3,AISGGGSTDTQY
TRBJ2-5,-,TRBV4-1,ASSQFDGGNSETQY
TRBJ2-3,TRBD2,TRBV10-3,AISEGISGGGTDTQY
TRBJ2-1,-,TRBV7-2,ASSLGIGGYNEQF
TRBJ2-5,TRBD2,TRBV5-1,ASSSPVGLAEETQY
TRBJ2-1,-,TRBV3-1,ASSQYDEQF
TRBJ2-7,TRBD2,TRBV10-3,AISEPTSGGQSWGEQY
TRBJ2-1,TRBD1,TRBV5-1,ASTMRTGGAVSYNEQF
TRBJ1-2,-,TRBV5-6,ASSWGPSRGGYT
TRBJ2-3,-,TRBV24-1,ATSVVMDPLIDTQY
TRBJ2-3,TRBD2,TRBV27,ASSLGGGPNTQY
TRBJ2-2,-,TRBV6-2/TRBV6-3,ASSYRLTGELF
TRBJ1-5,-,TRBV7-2,ASSPGGLGNQPQH
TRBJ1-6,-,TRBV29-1,SVLTDSVNSPLH
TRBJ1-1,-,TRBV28,ASSRGRTEAF
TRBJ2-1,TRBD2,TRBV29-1,SGGLAGAGSYNEQF
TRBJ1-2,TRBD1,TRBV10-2,ASGTGDYGYT
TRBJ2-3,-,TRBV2,ASRYQADTQY
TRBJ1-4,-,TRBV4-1,ASSQGNPATNEKLF
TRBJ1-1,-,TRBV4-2,ASSPEKGGLNTEAF
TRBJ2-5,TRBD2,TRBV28,ASSLSTSGPQETQY